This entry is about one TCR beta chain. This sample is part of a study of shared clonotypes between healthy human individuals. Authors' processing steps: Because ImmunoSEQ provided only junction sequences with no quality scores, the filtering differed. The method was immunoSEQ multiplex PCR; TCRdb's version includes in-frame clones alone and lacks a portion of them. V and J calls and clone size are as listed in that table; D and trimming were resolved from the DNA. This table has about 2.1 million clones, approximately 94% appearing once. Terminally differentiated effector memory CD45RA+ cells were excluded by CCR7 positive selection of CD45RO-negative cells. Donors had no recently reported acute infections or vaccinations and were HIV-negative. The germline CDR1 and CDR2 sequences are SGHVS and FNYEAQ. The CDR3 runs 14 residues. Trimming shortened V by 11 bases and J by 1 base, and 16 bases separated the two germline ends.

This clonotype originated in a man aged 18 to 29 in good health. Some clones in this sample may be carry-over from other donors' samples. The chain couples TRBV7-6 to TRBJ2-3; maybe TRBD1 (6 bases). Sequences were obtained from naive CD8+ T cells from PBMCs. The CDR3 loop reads CAVQTGFGTDTQYF. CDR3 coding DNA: TGTGCCGTCCAAACAGGGTTCGGCACAGATACGCAGTATTTT.